The entry that follows covers one TCR beta chain sequence. Antigen unknown. Sorted subsets were amplified in replicate PCRs using 150 to 250 ng DNA, around 30,000 T cell genomes. This table comes from immunoSEQ multiplex PCR, and its TCRdb copy is limited to in-frame clones, with some not included. Of 2 million to 2.5 million clones in the sample, under 95% are singletons; the top ten hold approximately 0.35%. This entry is derived from a study of shared clonotypes between healthy human individuals. Broader study findings: With few donors, the genetic and exposure-history diversity represented was limited. Rarefaction exposed incomplete sorted-subset sequencing despite large depth.

CDR3 length: 14 residues. Every donor was a Caucasian adult from Nashville, Tennessee. V and J are TRBV21-1 and TRBJ2-7; TRBD2 was called by the table and not checked on the DNA. TRBV21-1 is labeled a pseudogene. The sequenced sample was naive CD4+ T cells from PBMCs. Regarding subset: CD45RA+ positively selected. The receptor was derived from a man between 18 and 35 years old in good health. Some clones in this sample may be carry-over from other donors' samples. The CDR3 sequence: CASSKSTYLYEQYF. The CDR3 DNA is TGTGCCAGCAGCAAATCTACCTACCTCTACGAGCAGTACTTC.